This record covers a single T cell receptor (beta chain). No cognate antigen has been identified for it. It has no much larger one-base neighbor in the sample; base qualities were not kept. Other DNA sequences in this sample translate to the same CDR3. The donors were healthy, HIV-negative adults who had no recently reported acute infections or vaccinations. Every donor was a Caucasian adult living in Nashville, Tennessee, USA. CD4+ T cells were enriched by magnetic negative selection; naive cells were then positively selected on CD45RA, and the negative fraction formed the memory subset. Blood was collected by leukapheresis, and PBMCs were isolated by Ficoll-Histopaque density gradient centrifugation and then cryopreserved in liquid nitrogen vapor phase. Analytical flow cytometry was used to check the purity and quantity of every magnetically sorted T cell population. Each sorted fraction had its genomic DNA isolated and then quantified by UV absorbance on a Nanodrop 2000c.

The data derive from a study of shared clonotypes between healthy human individuals (TCRdb year 2020). As for the study more broadly: The cohort included three men and two women between 18 and 49 years of age. For each donor, CD4 naive and CD4 memory were each run on three plates, CD8 naive on two plates, and CD8 memory on one plate. Blood TCR repertoires of several healthy adults were deeply sequenced to estimate repertoire size and the extent of clonotype sharing between individuals. Libraries were prepared and TCR repertoires were sequenced by different laboratories using diverse techniques, in order to increase sequencing depth and limit assay-specific biases. Between about 0.85 and 9.5 billion PBMCs per donor were obtained by leukapheresis. Study-wide conclusions, independent of this receptor: Sampling was limited to blood, and TCR repertoires in tissue likely differ from TCR repertoires in blood. Incomplete sequencing was indicated by rarefaction of sorted-subset datasets, despite the large sequencing depth. When a few donors were compared, the shared fraction of clonotypes was around 5% for naive CD4, around 4% for naive CD8, 2% to 2.5% for memory CD4, and approximately 0.4% for memory CD8. Compared with non-shared clonotypes, the clonotypes found in all four sorted-subset donors had higher generation probabilities. The genetic and exposure-history diversity represented was limited by the small number of donors. Larger estimated clonotype richness was generally found for naive subsets than for memory subsets. Pairwise subsampling led to the expectation that sequencing depth would affect the degree of clonotype sharing among donors.

TCR CDR3 regions were amplified from genomic DNA by multiplex PCR using the deep immunoSEQ assay. For each cell subset, the extracted genomic DNA was distributed evenly across all wells of several immunoSEQ 96-well plates, and each plate served as one replicate. For sorted subsets, each replicate PCR was loaded with approximately 190 ng genomic DNA, equivalent to about 30,000 T cell genomes. Purified libraries were quantified with a Qubit 3.0 fluorometer, sized on a Bioanalyzer 2100, and re-quantified with the KAPA Library Quantification kit. Every immunoSEQ 96-well plate was sequenced on a dedicated single-read 150-cycle Illumina NextSeq 550 flow cell. Per the source publication's procedure: Because the immunoSEQ output included only junctional sequences and no quality scores, the filtering could not be the same as the filtering used for full-length reads. Sequences were annotated with PyIR, a Python wrapper for IgBLAST v1.9, and V/J genes and CDR3 were assigned using IMGT germline references. Reads were filtered out if the reads had weak V/J assignments (E-value above 1e-6), no CDR3, stop codons, out-of-frame junctions, or ambiguous translated residues. V3J clonotypes were defined as sequences sharing the same inferred V gene, J gene, and CDR3 amino acid sequence. Percentage overlap between repertoires was calculated by dividing the number of shared unique clonotypes by the size of the smaller repertoire. RTK rarefaction, the Chao1 estimator, and Recon v2.1 estimates of unobserved clonotypes were used to assess repertoire richness. For all TCRbeta clonotypes obtained by the gDNA method from a few donors, generation probabilities were computed with OLGA. In TCRdb, the immuneACCESS table is reduced to in-frame sequences with V and J assigned. These tables do not hold every clone; where another copy was compared, an unresolved V gene accounts for under half, and the others remain unexplained. That table is the source of V, J and clone size, and D and trimming were worked out from the DNA. Recorded for this sample are 2 million to 2.5 million clones; roughly 96% of them occurred a single time. The ten largest make up 0.1% to 0.15% of the sample.

Sequenced: naive CD4+ T cells sorted from blood. The meaning of the sample's cell subset or site label: CD45RA+ positively selected. The origin of this receptor is a man aged 18 to 30 in good health.

The nucleotides are TGTGCCAGCAGCCCGGGACTAGCGGGAGGAAATGAGCAGTTCTTC. This yields the protein CASSPGLAGGNEQFF. The V and J genes are TRBV9 and TRBJ2-1, and TRBD2 matches 15 of the central bases. Unmatched junction bases come to 3, with V trimmed by 4 bases and J by 7 bases. The CDR3, cysteine through phenylalanine, is 15 amino acids long. The read is trimmed to its CDR3 DNA, 45 bases read in frame from base 1. In the germline V gene, CDR1 corresponds to SGDLS and CDR2 to YYNGEE.